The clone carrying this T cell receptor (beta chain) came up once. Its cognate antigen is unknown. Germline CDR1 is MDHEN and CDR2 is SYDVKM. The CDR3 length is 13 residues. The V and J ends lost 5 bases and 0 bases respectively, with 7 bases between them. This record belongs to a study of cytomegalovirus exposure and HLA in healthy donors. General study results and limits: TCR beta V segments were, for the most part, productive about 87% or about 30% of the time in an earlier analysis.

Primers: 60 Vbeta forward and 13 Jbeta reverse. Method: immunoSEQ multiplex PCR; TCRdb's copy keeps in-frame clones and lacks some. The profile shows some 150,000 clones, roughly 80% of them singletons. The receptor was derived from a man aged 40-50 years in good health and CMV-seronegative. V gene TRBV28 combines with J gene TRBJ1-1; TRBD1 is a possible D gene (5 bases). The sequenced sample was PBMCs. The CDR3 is CASSRQLNTEAFF. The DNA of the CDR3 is TGTGCCAGCAGTAGACAGCTGAACACTGAAGCTTTCTTT.